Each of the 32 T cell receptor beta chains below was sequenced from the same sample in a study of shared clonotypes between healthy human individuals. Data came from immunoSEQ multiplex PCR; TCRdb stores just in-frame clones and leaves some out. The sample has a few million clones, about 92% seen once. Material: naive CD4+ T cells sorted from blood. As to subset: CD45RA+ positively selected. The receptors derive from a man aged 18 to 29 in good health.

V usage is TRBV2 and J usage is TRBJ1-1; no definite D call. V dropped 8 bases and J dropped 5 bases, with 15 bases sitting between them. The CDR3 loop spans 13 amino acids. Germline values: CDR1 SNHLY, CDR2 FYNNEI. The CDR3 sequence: CASLREWRTEAFF. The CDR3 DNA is TGTGCCAGCCTCCGGGAATGGCGGACTGAAGCTTTCTTT.

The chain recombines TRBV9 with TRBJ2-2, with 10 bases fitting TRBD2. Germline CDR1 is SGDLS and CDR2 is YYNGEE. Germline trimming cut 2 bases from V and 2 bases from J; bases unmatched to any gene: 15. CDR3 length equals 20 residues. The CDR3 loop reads CASSVRGASGSRPNTGELFF. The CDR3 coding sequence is TGTGCCAGCAGCGTCCGTGGGGCTAGCGGGAGTCGTCCAAACACCGGGGAGCTGTTTTTT.

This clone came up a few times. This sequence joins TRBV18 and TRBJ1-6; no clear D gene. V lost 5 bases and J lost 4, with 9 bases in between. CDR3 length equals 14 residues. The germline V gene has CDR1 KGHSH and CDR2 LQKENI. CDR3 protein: CASSLAAYNSPLHF. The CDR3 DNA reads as TGTGCCAGCTCATTGGCAGCTTATAATTCACCCCTCCACTTT.

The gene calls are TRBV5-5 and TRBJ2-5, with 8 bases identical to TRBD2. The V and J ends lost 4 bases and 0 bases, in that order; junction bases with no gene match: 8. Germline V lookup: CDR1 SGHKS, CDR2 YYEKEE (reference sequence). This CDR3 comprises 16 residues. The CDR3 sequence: CASSLLRGVDQETQYF. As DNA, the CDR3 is TGTGCCAGCAGCCTTCTGCGGGGGGTCGACCAAGAGACCCAGTACTTC.

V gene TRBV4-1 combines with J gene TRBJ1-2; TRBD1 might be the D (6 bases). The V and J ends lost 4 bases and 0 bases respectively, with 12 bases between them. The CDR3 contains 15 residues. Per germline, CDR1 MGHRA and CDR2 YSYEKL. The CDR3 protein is CASSLSQGANYGYTF. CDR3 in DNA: TGCGCCAGCAGCCTTTCACAGGGCGCTAACTATGGCTACACCTTC.

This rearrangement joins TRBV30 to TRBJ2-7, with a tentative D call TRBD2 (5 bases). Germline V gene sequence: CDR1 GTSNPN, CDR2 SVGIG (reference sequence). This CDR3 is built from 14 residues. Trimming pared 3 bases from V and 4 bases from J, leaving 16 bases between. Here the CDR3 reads CAWSPLGVGYEQYF. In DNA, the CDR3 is TGTGCCTGGAGCCCCCTCGGGGTTGGATACGAGCAGTACTTC.

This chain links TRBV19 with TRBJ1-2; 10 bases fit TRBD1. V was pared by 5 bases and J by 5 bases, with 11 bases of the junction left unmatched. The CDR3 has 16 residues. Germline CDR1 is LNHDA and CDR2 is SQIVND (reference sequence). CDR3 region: CASSAFRQGAYYGYTF. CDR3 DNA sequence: TGTGCCAGTAGTGCCTTTAGACAGGGGGCTTATTATGGCTACACCTTC.

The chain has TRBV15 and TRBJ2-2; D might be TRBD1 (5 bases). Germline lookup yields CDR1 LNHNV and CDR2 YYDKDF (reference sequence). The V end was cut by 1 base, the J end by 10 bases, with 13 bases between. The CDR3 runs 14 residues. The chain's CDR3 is CATSRVGQGAELFF. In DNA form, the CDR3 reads TGTGCCACCAGCAGAGTGGGGCAAGGGGCGGAGCTGTTTTTT.

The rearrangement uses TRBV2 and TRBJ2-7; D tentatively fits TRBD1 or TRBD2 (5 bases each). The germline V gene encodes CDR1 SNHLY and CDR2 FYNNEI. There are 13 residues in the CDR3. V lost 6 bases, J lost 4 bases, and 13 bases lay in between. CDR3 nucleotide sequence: TGTGCCAGCAGCCGGGACCTCCAGTACGAGCAGTACTTC. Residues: CASSRDLQYEQYF.

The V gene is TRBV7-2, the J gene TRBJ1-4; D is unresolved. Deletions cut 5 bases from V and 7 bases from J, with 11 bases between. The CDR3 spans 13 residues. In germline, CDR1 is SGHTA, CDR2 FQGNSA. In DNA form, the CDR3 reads TGTGCCAGCAGCCCGCGGGGTGCTGAAAAACTGTTTTTT. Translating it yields CASSPRGAEKLFF.

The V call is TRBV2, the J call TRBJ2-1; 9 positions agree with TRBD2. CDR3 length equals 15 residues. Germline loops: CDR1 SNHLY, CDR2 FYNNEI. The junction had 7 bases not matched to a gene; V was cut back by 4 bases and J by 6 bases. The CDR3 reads CASSVDSGRFNEQFF. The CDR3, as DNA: TGTGCCAGCAGTGTGGACAGCGGGAGGTTCAATGAGCAGTTCTTC.

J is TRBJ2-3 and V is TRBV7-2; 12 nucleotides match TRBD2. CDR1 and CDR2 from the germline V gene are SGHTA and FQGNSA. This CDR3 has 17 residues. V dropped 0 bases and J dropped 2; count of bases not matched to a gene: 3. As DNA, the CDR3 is TGTGCCAGCAGCTTAGCCAGACTAGCGGGAGTCACAGATACGCAGTATTTT. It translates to CASSLARLAGVTDTQYF.

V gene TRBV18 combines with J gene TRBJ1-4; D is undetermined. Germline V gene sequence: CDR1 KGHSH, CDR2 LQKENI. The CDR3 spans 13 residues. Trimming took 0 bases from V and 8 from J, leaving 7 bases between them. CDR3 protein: CASSPPRREKLFF. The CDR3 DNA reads TGTGCCAGCTCACCACCGAGAAGGGAAAAACTGTTTTTT.

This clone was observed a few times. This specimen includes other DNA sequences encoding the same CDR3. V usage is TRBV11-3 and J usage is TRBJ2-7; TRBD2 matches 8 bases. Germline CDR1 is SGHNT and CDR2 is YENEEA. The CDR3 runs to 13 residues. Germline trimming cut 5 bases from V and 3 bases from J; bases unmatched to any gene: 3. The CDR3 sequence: CASSPSGGYEQYF. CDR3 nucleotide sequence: TGTGCCAGCAGCCCCAGCGGGGGCTACGAGCAGTACTTC.

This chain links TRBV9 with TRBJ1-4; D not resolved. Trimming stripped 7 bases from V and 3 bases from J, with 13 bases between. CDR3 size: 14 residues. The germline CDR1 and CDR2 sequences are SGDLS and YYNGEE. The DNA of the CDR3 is TGTGCCAGCTCCGAGGCGGGAGCTAATGAAAAACTGTTTTTT. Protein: CASSEAGANEKLFF.

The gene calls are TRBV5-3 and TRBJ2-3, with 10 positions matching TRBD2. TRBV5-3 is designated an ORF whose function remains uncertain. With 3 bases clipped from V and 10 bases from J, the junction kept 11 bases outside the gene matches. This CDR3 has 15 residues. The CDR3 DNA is TGTGCCAGAAGCTCGGAGGCTAGCGGGAGTTTGCCGCAGTATTTT. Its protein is CARSSEASGSLPQYF.

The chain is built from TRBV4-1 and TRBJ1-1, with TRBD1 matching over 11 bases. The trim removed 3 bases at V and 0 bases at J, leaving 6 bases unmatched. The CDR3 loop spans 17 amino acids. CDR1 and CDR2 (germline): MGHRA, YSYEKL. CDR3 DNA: TGCGCCAGCAGCCAGGGACAGGGGGGATCGCTGAACACTGAAGCTTTCTTT. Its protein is CASSQGQGGSLNTEAFF.

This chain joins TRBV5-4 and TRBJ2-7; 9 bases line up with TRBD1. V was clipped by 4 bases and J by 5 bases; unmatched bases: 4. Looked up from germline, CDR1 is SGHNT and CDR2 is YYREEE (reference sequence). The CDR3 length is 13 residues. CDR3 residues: CASSLQGADEQYF. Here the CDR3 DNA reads TGTGCCAGCAGCCTACAGGGGGCGGACGAGCAGTACTTC.

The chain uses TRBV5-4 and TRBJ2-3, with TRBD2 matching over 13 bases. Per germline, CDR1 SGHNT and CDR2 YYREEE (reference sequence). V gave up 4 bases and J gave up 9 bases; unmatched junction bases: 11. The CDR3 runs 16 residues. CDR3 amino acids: CASSPRTSGSGLTQYF. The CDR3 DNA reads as TGTGCCAGCAGCCCGAGGACTAGCGGGAGTGGGTTAACGCAGTATTTT.

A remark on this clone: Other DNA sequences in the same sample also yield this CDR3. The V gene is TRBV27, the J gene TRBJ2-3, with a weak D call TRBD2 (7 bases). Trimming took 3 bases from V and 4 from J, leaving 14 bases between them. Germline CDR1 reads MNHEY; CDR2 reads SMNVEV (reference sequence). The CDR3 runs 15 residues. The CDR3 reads CASSFWGGGADTQYF. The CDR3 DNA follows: TGTGCCAGCAGTTTCTGGGGGGGCGGTGCAGATACGCAGTATTTT.

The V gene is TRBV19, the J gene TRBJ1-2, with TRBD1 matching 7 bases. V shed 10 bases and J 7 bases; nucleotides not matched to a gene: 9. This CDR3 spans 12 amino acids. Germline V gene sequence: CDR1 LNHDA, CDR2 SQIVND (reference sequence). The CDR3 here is CATERSGGGYTF. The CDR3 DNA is TGTGCCACCGAAAGATCAGGGGGTGGCTACACCTTC.

CDR3 sequence: CASSRGGEGEKLFF. The CDR3 nucleotides are TGTGCCAGCAGCCGGGGAGGGGAGGGGGAAAAACTGTTTTTT. The J gene is TRBJ1-4, the V gene TRBV5-4; a possible D gene is TRBD1 (5 bases). Germline V gene sequence: CDR1 SGHNT, CDR2 YYREEE (reference sequence). V gave up 4 bases and J gave up 8 bases, with 15 bases separating them. The CDR3 runs 14 residues. Combining the CDR3 with reference TRBV5-4 and TRBJ1-4 gives the whole variable domain ETGVTQSPTHLIKTRGQQVTLRCSSQSGHNTVSWYQQALGQGPQFIFQYYREEENGRGNFPPRFSGLQFPNYSSELNVNALELDDSALYLCASSRGGEGEKLFFGSGTQLSVL.

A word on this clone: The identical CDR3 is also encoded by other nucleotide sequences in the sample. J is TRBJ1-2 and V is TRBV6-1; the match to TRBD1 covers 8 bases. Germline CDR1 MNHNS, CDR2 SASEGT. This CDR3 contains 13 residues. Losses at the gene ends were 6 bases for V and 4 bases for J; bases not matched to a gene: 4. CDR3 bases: TGTGCCAGCAGCGCCGGACAGGGCTATGGCTACACCTTC. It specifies CASSAGQGYGYTF.

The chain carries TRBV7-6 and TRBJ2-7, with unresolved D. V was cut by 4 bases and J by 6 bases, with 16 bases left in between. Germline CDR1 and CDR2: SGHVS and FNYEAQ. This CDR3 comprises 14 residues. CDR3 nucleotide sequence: TGTGCCAGCAGCTCTAGGTCGCAGGTGAGCGAGCAGTACTTC. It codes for CASSSRSQVSEQYF.

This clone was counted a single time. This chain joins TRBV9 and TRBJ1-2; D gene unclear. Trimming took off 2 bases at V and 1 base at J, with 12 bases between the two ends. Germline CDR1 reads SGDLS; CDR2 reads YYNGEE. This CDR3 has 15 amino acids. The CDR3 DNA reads TGTGCCAGCAGCGTGGATCCGCTTGGTAACTATGGCTACACCTTC. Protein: CASSVDPLGNYGYTF.

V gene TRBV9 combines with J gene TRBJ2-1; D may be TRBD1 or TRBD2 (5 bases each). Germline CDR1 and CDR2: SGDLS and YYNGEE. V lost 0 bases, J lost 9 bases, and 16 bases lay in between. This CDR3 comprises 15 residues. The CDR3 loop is CASSVEGPTASEQFF. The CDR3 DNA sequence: TGTGCCAGCAGCGTAGAGGGACCAACCGCGAGTGAGCAGTTCTTC.

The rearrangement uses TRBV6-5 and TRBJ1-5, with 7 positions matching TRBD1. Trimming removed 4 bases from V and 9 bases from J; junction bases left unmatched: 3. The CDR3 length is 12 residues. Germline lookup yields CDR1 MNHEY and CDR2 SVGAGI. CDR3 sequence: CASSSPGGPQHF. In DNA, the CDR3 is TGTGCCAGCAGTTCCCCAGGGGGGCCCCAGCATTTT.

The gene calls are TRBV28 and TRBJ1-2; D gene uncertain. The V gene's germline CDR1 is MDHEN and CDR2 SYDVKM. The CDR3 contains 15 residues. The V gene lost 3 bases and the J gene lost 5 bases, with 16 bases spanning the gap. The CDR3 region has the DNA TGTGCCAGCAGTTTGCGTGATCTTCCTCGTTATGGCTACACCTTC. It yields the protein CASSLRDLPRYGYTF.

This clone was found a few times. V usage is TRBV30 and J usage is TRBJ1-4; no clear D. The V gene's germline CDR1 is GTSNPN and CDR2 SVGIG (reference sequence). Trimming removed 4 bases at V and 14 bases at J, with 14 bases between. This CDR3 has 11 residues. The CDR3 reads CAWTHPWRLFF. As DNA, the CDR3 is TGTGCCTGGACCCATCCATGGAGGCTGTTTTTT. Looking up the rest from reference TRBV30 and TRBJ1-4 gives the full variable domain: SQTIHQWPATLVQPVGSPLSLECTVEGTSNPNLYWYRQAAGRGLQLLFYSVGIGQISSEVPQNLSASRPQDRQFILSSKKLLLSDSGFYLCAWTHPWRLFFGSGTQLSVL.

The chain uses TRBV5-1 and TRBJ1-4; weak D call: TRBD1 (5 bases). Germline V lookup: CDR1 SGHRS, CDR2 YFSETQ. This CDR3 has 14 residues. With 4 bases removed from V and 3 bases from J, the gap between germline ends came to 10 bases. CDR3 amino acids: CASSAGFANEKLFF. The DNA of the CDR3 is TGCGCCAGCAGCGCAGGGTTTGCTAATGAAAAACTGTTTTTT.

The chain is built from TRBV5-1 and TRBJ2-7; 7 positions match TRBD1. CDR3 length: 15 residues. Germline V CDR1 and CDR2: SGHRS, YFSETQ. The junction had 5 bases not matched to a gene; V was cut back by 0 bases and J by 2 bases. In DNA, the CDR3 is TGCGCCAGCAGCTTGGTTTCAGGGGGTGCCTACGAGCAGTACTTC. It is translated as CASSLVSGGAYEQYF. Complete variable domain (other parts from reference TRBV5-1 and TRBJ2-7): KAGVTQTPRYLIKTRGQQVTLSCSPISGHRSVSWYQQTPGQGLQFLFEYFSETQRNKGNFPGRFSGRQFSNSRSEMNVSTLELGDSALYLCASSLVSGGAYEQYFGPGTRLTVT.

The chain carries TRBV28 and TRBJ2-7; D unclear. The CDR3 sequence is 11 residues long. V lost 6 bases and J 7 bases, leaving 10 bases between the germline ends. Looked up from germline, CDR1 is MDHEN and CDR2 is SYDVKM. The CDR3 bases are TGTGCCAGCAGGGGGATTAGGGAGCAGTACTTC. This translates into CASRGIREQYF.